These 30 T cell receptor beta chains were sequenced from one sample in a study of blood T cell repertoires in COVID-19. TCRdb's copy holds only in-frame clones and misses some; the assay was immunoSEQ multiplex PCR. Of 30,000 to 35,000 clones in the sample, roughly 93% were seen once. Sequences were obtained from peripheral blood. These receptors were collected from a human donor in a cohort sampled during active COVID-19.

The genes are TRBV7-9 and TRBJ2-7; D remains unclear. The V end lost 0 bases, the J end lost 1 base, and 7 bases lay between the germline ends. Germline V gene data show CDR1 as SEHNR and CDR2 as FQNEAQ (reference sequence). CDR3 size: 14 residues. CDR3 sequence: CASSLAGRSYEQYF. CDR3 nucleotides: TGTGCCAGCAGCTTAGCTGGGCGATCCTACGAGCAGTACTTC.

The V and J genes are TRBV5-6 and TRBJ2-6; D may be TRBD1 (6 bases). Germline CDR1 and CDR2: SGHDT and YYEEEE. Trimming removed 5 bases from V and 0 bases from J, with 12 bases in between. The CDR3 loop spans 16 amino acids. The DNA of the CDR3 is TGTGCCAGCAGGACAGGTTGGGGCTCTGGGGCCAACGTCCTGACTTTC. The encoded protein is CASRTGWGSGANVLTF.

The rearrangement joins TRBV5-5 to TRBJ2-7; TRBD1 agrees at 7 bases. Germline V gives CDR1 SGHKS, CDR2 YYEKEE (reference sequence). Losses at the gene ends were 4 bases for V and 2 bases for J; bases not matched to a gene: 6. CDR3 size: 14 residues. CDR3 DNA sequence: TGTGCCAGCAGCCCCTGGCAGGGGGCCTACGAGCAGTACTTC. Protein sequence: CASSPWQGAYEQYF.

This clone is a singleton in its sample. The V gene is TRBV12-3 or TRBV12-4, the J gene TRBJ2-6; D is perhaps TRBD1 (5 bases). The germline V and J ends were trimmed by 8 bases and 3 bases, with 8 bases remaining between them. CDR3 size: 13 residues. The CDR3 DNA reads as TGTGCCAGCTCAGGGTATGGGGCCAACGTCCTGACTTTC. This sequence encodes CASSGYGANVLTF.

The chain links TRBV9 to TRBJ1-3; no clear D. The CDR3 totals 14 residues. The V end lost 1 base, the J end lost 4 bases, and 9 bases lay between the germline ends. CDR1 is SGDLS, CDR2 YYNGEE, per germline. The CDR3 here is CASSVLSSGNTIYF. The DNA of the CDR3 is TGTGCCAGCAGCGTACTTTCGAGCGGAAACACCATATATTTT.

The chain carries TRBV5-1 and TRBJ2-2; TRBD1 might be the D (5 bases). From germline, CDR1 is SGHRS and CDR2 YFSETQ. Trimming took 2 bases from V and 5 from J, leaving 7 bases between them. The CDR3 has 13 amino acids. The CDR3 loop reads CASSFDSTGELFF. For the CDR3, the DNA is TGCGCCAGCAGCTTCGACAGTACCGGGGAGCTGTTTTTT.

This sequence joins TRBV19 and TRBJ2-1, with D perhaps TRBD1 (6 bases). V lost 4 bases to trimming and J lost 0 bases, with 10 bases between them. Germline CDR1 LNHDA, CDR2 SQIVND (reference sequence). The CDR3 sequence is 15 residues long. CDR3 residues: CASSTLRGSYNEQFF. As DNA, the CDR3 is TGTGCCAGTAGTACCCTCAGGGGCTCCTACAATGAGCAGTTCTTC.

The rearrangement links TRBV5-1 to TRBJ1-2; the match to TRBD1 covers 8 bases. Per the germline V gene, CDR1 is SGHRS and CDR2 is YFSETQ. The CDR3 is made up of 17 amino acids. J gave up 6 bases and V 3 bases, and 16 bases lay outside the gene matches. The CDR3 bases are TGCGCCAGCAGCTGGACAGGGCCTATGGGCGCTTATGATGGCTACACCTTC. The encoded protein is CASSWTGPMGAYDGYTF.

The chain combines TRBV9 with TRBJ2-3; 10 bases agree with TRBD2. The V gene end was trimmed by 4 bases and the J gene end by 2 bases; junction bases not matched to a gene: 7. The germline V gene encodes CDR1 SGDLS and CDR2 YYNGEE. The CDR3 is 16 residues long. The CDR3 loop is CASSHRTSGPTDTQYF. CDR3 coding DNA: TGTGCCAGCAGCCATAGGACTAGCGGACCCACAGATACGCAGTATTTT. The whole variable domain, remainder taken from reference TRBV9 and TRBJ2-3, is DSGVTQTPKHLITATGQRVTLRCSPRSGDLSVYWYQQSLDQGLQFLIQYYNGEERAKGNILERFSAQQFPDLHSELNLSSLELGDSALYFCASSHRTSGPTDTQYFGPGTRLTVL.

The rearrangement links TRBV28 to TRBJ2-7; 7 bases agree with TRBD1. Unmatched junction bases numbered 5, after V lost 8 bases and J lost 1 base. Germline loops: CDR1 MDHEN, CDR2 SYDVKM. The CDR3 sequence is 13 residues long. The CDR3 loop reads CASGDSISYEQYF. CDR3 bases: TGTGCCAGCGGGGACAGCATATCCTACGAGCAGTACTTC.

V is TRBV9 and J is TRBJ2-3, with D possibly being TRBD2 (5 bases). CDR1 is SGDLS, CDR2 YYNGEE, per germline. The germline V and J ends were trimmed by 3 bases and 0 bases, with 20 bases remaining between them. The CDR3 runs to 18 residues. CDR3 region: CASSGRWEQRTSTDTQYF. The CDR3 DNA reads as TGTGCCAGCAGCGGGAGGTGGGAACAGCGGACTAGCACAGATACGCAGTATTTT.

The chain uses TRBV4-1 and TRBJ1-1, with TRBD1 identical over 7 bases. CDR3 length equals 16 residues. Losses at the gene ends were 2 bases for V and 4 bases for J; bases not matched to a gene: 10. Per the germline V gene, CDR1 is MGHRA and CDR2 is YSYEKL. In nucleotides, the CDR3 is TGCGCCAGCAGCCAAACCCCAAGGACAGGAAGCACTGAAGCTTTCTTT. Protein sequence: CASSQTPRTGSTEAFF.

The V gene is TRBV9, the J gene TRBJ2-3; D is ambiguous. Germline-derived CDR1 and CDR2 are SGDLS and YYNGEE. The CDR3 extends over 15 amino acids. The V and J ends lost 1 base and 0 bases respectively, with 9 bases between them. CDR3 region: CASSVQDASTDTQYF. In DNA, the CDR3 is TGTGCCAGCAGCGTACAGGATGCTAGCACAGATACGCAGTATTTT.

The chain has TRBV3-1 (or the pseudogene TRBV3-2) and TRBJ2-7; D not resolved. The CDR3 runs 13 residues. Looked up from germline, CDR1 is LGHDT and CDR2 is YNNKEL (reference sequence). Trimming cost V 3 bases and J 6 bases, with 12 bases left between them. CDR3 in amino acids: CASSHPAAIEQYF. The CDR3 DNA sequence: TGTGCCAGCAGCCACCCGGCAGCGATCGAGCAGTACTTC.

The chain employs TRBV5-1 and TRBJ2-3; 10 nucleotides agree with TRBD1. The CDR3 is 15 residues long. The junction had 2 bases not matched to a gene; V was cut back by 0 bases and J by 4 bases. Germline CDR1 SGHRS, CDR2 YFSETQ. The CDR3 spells CASSLGQGASDTQYF. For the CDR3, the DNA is TGCGCCAGCAGCTTGGGACAGGGGGCGTCAGATACGCAGTATTTT.

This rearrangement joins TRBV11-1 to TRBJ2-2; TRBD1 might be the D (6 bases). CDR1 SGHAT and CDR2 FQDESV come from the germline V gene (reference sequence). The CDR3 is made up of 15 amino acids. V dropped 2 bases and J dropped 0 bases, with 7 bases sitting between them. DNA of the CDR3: TGTGCCAGCAGCTTAAGACAGGCGAACACCGGGGAGCTGTTTTTT. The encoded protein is CASSLRQANTGELFF. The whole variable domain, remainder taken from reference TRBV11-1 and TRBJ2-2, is EAEVAQSPRYKITEKSQAVAFWCDPISGHATLYWYRQILGQGPELLVQFQDESVVDDSQLPKDRFSAERLKGVDSTLKIQPAELGDSAMYLCASSLRQANTGELFFGEGSRLTVL.

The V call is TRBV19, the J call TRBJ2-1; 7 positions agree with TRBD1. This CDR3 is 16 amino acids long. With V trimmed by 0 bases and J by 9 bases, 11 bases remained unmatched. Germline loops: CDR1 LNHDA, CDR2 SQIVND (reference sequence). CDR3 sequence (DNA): TGTGCCAGTAGTATAGACTCGGCAGGGGGTTCAAGTGAGCAGTTCTTC. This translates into CASSIDSAGGSSEQFF.

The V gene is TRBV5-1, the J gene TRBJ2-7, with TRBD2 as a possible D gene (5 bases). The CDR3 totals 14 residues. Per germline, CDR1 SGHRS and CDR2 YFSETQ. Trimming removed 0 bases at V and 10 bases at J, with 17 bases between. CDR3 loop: CASSLGDYALEQYF. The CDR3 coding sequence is TGCGCCAGCAGCTTGGGTGACTATGCGCTAGAACAGTACTTC.

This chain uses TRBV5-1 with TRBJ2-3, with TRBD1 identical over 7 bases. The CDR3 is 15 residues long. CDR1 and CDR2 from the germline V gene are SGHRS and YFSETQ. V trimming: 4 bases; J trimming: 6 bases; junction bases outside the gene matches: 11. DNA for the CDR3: TGCGCCAGCAGCCCTCGAGGAGCAGGGGGTGATACGCAGTATTTT. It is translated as CASSPRGAGGDTQYF.

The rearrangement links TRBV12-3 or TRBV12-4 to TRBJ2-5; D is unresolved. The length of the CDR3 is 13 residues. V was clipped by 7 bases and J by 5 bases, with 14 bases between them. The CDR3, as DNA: TGTGCCAGCACCTATCTTAAGAGGGAGACCCAGTACTTC. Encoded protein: CASTYLKRETQYF.

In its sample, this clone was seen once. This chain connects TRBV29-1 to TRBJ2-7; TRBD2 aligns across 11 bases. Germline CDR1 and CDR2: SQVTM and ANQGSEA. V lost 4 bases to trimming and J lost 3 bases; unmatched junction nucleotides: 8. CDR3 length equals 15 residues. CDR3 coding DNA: TGCAGCGTTGTGTTAGCGGGAGGGATGTACTACGAGCAGTACTTC. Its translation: CSVVLAGGMYYEQYF.

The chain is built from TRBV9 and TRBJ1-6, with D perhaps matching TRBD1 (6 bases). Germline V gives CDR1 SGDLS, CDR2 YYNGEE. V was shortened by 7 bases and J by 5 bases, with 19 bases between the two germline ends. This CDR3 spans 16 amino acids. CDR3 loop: CASGPPGGGNNSPLHF. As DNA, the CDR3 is TGTGCCAGCGGTCCTCCGGGGGGGGGCAATAATTCACCCCTCCACTTT.

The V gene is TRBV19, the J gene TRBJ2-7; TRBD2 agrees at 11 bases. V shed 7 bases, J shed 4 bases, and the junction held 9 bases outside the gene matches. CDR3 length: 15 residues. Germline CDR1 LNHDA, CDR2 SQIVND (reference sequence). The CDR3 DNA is TGTGCCAGTACCTTGACTAGCGGGAATCGTTACGAGCAGTACTTC. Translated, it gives CASTLTSGNRYEQYF.

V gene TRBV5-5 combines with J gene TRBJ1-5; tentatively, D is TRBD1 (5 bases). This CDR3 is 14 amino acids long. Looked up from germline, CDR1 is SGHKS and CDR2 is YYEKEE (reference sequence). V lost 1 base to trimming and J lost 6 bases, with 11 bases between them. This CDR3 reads CASSLSGGAQPQHF. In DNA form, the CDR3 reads TGTGCCAGCAGCTTGTCAGGTGGGGCTCAGCCCCAGCATTTT.

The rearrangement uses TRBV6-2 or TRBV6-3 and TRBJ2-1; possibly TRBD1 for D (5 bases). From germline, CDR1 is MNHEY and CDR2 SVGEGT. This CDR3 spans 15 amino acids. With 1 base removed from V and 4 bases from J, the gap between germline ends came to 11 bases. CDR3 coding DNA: TGTGCCAGCAGTTACTTTAAAACAGGATACAATGAGCAGTTCTTC. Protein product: CASSYFKTGYNEQFF.

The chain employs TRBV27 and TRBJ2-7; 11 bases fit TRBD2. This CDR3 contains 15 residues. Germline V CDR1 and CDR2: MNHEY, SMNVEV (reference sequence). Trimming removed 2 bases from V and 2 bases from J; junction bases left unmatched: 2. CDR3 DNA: TGTGCCAGCAGTTTAGGGACTAGCGGAACCTACGAGCAGTACTTC. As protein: CASSLGTSGTYEQYF.

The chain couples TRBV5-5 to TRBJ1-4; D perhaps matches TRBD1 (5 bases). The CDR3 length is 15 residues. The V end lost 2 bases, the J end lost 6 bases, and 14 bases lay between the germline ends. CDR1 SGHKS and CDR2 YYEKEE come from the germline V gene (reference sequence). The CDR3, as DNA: TGTGCCAGCAGCTTCGTGACAGCTAAACATGAAAAACTGTTTTTT. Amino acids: CASSFVTAKHEKLFF.

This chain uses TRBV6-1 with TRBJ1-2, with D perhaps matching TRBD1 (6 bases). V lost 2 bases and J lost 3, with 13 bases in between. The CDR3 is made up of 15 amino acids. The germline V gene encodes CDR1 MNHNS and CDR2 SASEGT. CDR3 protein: CASSEPNRVDYGYTF. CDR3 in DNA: TGTGCCAGCAGTGAACCAAACAGGGTGGACTATGGCTACACCTTC.

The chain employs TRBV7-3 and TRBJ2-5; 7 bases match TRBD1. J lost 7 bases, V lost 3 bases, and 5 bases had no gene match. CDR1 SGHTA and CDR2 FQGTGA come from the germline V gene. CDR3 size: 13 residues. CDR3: CASSFRQGGTQYF. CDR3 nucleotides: TGTGCCAGCAGCTTCCGACAGGGCGGGACCCAGTACTTC.

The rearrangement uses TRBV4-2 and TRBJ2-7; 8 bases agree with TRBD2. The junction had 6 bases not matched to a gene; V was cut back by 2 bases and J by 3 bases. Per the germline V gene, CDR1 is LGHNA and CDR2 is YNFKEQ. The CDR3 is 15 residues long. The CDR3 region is CASSQTGGGSYEQYF. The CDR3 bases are TGTGCCAGCAGCCAAACGGGAGGGGGGAGCTACGAGCAGTACTTC.